These 18 T cell receptor beta chains came from one sample sequenced in a study of identical twins. TCRdb re-called the 5' RACE reads with MiXCR, one entry per CDR3 protein. The sample lists about 530,000 distinct CDR3 sequences; approximately 20% were seen once. These data were likewise used in another study, on yellow fever vaccine responses in identical twins.

The specimen was CD4+ T cells sorted from blood. These receptors came from a woman aged 18-35 years in good health.

This clonotype was picked up a small number of times. This chain connects TRBV10-3 to TRBJ2-3; 11 nucleotides align to TRBD2. This CDR3 spans 15 amino acids. The junction had 2 bases not matched to a gene; V was cut back by 4 bases and J by 2 bases. In germline, CDR1 is ENHRY, CDR2 SYGVKD. In nucleotides, the CDR3 is TGTGCCATCAGTGTACTAGCGGGGGCCACAGATACGCAGTATTTT. Translating gives CAISVLAGATDTQYF.

CDR3 amino acids: CSATATHNEQFF. The CDR3 DNA follows: TGCAGTGCTACAGCAACCCACAATGAGCAGTTCTTC. The gene calls are TRBV20-1 and TRBJ2-1; D remains unclear. Between the trimmed V and J ends, which lost 4 bases and 5 bases, there was a span of 9 bases. This CDR3 spans 12 amino acids. Germline-derived CDR1 and CDR2 are DFQATT and SNEGSKA (reference sequence).

This rearrangement joins TRBV28 to TRBJ2-3; D is uncertain. With 5 bases removed from V and 2 bases from J, the gap between germline ends came to 8 bases. Looked up from germline, CDR1 is MDHEN and CDR2 is SYDVKM. The CDR3 is made up of 13 amino acids. The CDR3 region has the DNA TGTGCCAGCAGTCACAGTAACACAGATACGCAGTATTTT. Translated, it gives CASSHSNTDTQYF.

The V and J genes are TRBV5-1 and TRBJ2-7; 7 nucleotides line up with TRBD1. V lost 0 bases, J lost 3 bases, and 12 bases stayed unmatched. In germline, CDR1 is SGHRS, CDR2 YFSETQ. This CDR3 has 17 amino acids. CDR3 in amino acids: CASSLEAGGWSNYEQYF. As DNA, the CDR3 is TGCGCCAGCAGCTTGGAGGCAGGGGGTTGGTCCAACTACGAGCAGTACTTC.

This chain links TRBV24-1 with TRBJ2-1; D may be TRBD2 (5 bases). The CDR3 is 16 amino acids. V was trimmed by 4 bases and J by 1 base, leaving 13 bases between them. Germline-derived CDR1 and CDR2 are KGHDR and SFDVKD. This chain's CDR3 is CATSEPTRGSYNEQFF. The DNA of the CDR3 is TGTGCCACCAGTGAACCTACTAGAGGATCCTACAATGAGCAGTTCTTC.

This clonotype was observed a handful of times. V and J are TRBV28 and TRBJ1-6, with D uncertain. The CDR3 covers 12 residues. The germline V gene has CDR1 MDHEN and CDR2 SYDVKM. The V and J ends lost 4 bases and 8 bases respectively, with 6 bases between them. This CDR3 is CASSSSDSPLHF. CDR3 in DNA: TGTGCCAGCAGTTCGAGTGATTCACCCCTCCACTTT.

This rearrangement joins TRBV27 to TRBJ2-3; the D gene is possibly TRBD1 (6 bases). Trimming removed 4 bases from V and 6 bases from J, with 20 bases in between. Germline loops: CDR1 MNHEY, CDR2 SMNVEV (reference sequence). The CDR3 is made up of 16 amino acids. Written as DNA, the CDR3 is TGTGCCAGCAGTTCGACCTCTAGAGGGGGTCGGGATACGCAGTATTTT. This encodes CASSSTSRGGRDTQYF.

This sequence joins TRBV7-3 and TRBJ2-1, with 9 bases lining up with TRBD2. Losses at the gene ends were 3 bases for V and 2 bases for J; bases not matched to a gene: 11. CDR1 SGHTA and CDR2 FQGTGA come from the germline V gene. The CDR3 has 18 residues. CDR3 coding DNA: TGTGCCAGCAGCTTTCGGCCTGCCTTAGCGGGAGCCTACAATGAGCAGTTCTTC. It is translated as CASSFRPALAGAYNEQFF.

This clonotype was observed a few times. The V and J genes are TRBV19 and TRBJ2-2; TRBD2 aligns across 11 bases. This CDR3 spans 17 amino acids. Per the germline V gene, CDR1 is LNHDA and CDR2 is SQIVND (reference sequence). V lost 5 bases to trimming and J lost 2 bases; unmatched junction nucleotides: 7. The CDR3, as DNA: TGTGCCAGTAGTGTACTAGCGGGGGCCTTAAACACCGGGGAGCTGTTTTTT. Translating it yields CASSVLAGALNTGELFF.

The CDR3 spells CASSLDPSGNTIYF. DNA for the CDR3: TGTGCCAGCAGCTTAGATCCATCTGGAAACACCATATATTTT. This chain connects TRBV7-8 to TRBJ1-3; no definite D call. This CDR3 is built from 14 residues. Germline CDR1 SGHVS, CDR2 FQNEAQ. Trimming stripped 1 base from V and 1 base from J, with 5 bases between.

The chain recombines TRBV15 with TRBJ2-5; D not certain. The CDR3 consists of 14 residues. V gave up 0 bases and J gave up 2 bases, with 7 bases separating them. Germline V gives CDR1 LNHNV, CDR2 YYDKDF (reference sequence). CDR3 sequence: CATSRDRVQETQYF. The CDR3 bases are TGTGCCACCAGCAGAGATAGGGTTCAAGAGACCCAGTACTTC.

This sequence joins TRBV6-1 and TRBJ2-3; no reliable D call. The length of the CDR3 is 15 residues. Trimming shortened V by 6 bases and J by 5 bases, and 18 bases separated the two germline ends. Germline CDR1 is MNHNS and CDR2 is SASEGT. CDR3 protein: CASSSTFRVIDTQYF. The CDR3 DNA is TGTGCCAGCAGCTCCACTTTTCGGGTGATAGATACGCAGTATTTT.

V gene TRBV18 combines with J gene TRBJ1-5; D perhaps matches TRBD1 (5 bases). V was trimmed by 4 bases and J by 2 bases, leaving 15 bases between them. CDR1 is KGHSH and CDR2 is LQKENI in the germline V gene. CDR3 length: 16 amino acids. In DNA, the CDR3 is TGTGCCAGCTCACGATCGACAGTTGGGGGCAATCAGCCCCAGCATTTT. Translated, it gives CASSRSTVGGNQPQHF.

V usage is TRBV7-8 and J usage is TRBJ2-3, with D tentatively TRBD2 (6 bases). The CDR3 runs to 16 residues. Trimming pared 6 bases from V and 0 bases from J, leaving 16 bases between. CDR1 is SGHVS, CDR2 FQNEAQ, per germline. CDR3 loop: CASRLGTWESTDTQYF. CDR3 nucleotide sequence: TGTGCCAGCAGATTGGGGACTTGGGAGAGCACAGATACGCAGTATTTT. The full variable domain, its missing parts supplied by reference TRBV7-8 and TRBJ2-3, is GAGVSQSPRYKVAKRGQDVALRCDPISGHVSLFWYQQALGQGPEFLTYFQNEAQLDKSGLPSDRFFAERPEGSVSTLKIQRTQQEDSAVYLCASRLGTWESTDTQYFGPGTRLTVL.

This clonotype was detected many times. The V call is TRBV6-1, the J call TRBJ2-7, with a possible D match to TRBD2 (5 bases). Per the germline V gene, CDR1 is MNHNS and CDR2 is SASEGT. V was pared by 5 bases and J by 2 bases, with 22 bases between. This CDR3 contains 17 residues. The chain's CDR3 is CASSPLQVLTGTYEQYF. The CDR3 coding sequence is TGTGCCAGCAGTCCATTGCAGGTCCTAACGGGGACCTACGAGCAGTACTTC.

This clonotype was seen only a few times. The rearrangement links TRBV7-3 to TRBJ2-1; D might be TRBD1 (5 bases). Germline lookup yields CDR1 SGHTA and CDR2 FQGTGA. Trimming left V 5 bases short and J 10 bases short, with 18 bases between. The CDR3 runs 14 residues. The CDR3 sequence is CASSPQGLDGEQFF. CDR3 nucleotides: TGTGCCAGCAGCCCCCAGGGCTTGGACGGGGAGCAGTTCTTC.

The rearrangement joins TRBV7-2 to TRBJ2-2, with 9 bases identical to TRBD2. Losses at the gene ends were 4 bases for V and 5 bases for J; bases not matched to a gene: 8. Germline V lookup: CDR1 SGHTA, CDR2 FQGNSA. The length of the CDR3 is 16 residues. CDR3 sequence (DNA): TGTGCCAGCAGCTACCGAGCGGGGGGTTGGACCGGGGAGCTGTTTTTT. This gives the protein CASSYRAGGWTGELFF. Filled out from reference TRBV7-2 and TRBJ2-2, the complete variable domain reads GAGVSQSPSNKVTEKGKDVELRCDPISGHTALYWYRQSLGQGLEFLIYFQGNSAPDKSGLPSDRFSAERTGGSVSTLTIQRTQQEDSAVYLCASSYRAGGWTGELFFGEGSRLTVL.

The chain uses TRBV24-1 and TRBJ1-2; 7 bases match TRBD1. J gave up 9 bases and V 7 bases, and 10 bases lay outside the gene matches. The CDR3 runs 13 residues. Germline V lookup: CDR1 KGHDR, CDR2 SFDVKD. The DNA for the CDR3 is TGTGCCACCAGCGCTGGGACAGCGGCGAGCTACACCTTC. Residues: CATSAGTAASYTF.